A single T cell receptor (beta chain) is shown here with its context. Its antigen is undetermined. These data belong to a study of cytomegalovirus exposure and HLA in healthy donors. General observations from the study: In an earlier analysis, productive rearrangement rates for most beta V segments clustered near 87% or 30%. Sequencing likely caused a cluster of highly shared sequence variants. In a later analysis, HLA-associated TCR beta chains were more clonally expanded than equally common others. Analysis performed later found roughly 17,000 TCR beta sequences associated with HLA alleles at 0.05 false discovery rate.

Looked up from germline, CDR1 is MDHEN and CDR2 is SYDVKM. With 7 bases removed from V and 5 bases from J, the gap between germline ends came to 17 bases. CDR3 length equals 14 residues. It was with 60 Vbeta and 13 Jbeta primers that the PCR ran. Sequenced by immunoSEQ multiplex PCR; TCRdb stores in-frame clones only, minus some. In the table there are some 130,000 clones, about 86% of which are singletons. The J gene is TRBJ2-5, the V gene TRBV28, with D possibly matching TRBD1 (6 bases). The sample taken for sequencing was PBMCs. This TCR came from a man younger than 35 in good health and CMV-seronegative. The CDR3 region is CASNLRGRSETQYF. In DNA, the CDR3 is TGTGCCAGCAATCTCAGGGGAAGATCGGAGACCCAGTACTTC.